The 10 T cell receptor beta chains presented below share a single source sample, sequenced in a study of cytomegalovirus exposure and HLA in healthy donors. The PCR made use of 60 Vbeta and 13 Jbeta primers. The method was immunoSEQ multiplex PCR; TCRdb's version includes in-frame clones alone and lacks a portion of them. The table records tens of thousands of clones, roughly 69% of them present only once. The specimen was PBMCs. The receptors here all came from a woman aged 45-65 years in good health and CMV-seropositive.

The rearrangement links TRBV6-4 to TRBJ2-3; D possibly corresponds to TRBD2 (5 bases). Germline loops: CDR1 MRHNA, CDR2 SNTAGT. Trimming shortened V by 0 bases and J by 3 bases, and 10 bases separated the two germline ends. The CDR3 consists of 15 residues. The CDR3 is CASSDSTLATDTQYF. The CDR3 coding sequence is TGTGCCAGCAGTGACTCGACCCTAGCAACAGATACGCAGTATTTT.

The chain combines TRBV7-6 with TRBJ2-5, with a weak D call TRBD1 (5 bases). CDR3 size: 14 residues. The germline V and J ends were trimmed by 3 bases and 3 bases, with 11 bases remaining between them. Germline CDR1 and CDR2: SGHVS and FNYEAQ. CDR3 in DNA: TGTGCCAGCAGCTTGGGCAGGGTAGAAGAGACCCAGTACTTC. Its translation is CASSLGRVEETQYF.

The rearrangement joins TRBV2 to TRBJ2-1; 9 bases are a match to TRBD1. Looked up from germline, CDR1 is SNHLY and CDR2 is FYNNEI. The CDR3 spans 16 residues. The V and J ends lost 4 bases and 4 bases, in that order; junction bases with no gene match: 8. This chain's CDR3 is CASSARRTGDYNEQFF. The CDR3 DNA reads as TGTGCCAGCAGTGCCAGGAGGACAGGGGATTACAATGAGCAGTTCTTC.

The V gene is TRBV16, the J gene TRBJ2-7; 8 bases are shared with TRBD1. The CDR3 spans 15 residues. Germline trimming cut 3 bases from V and 5 bases from J; bases unmatched to any gene: 9. Germline V gene data show CDR1 as KGHSY and CDR2 as FQNENV. For the CDR3, the DNA is TGTGCCAGCAGCCATAGGACAGGGCTTCTCCACGAGCAGTACTTC. Translating it yields CASSHRTGLLHEQYF.

This clone has only a few counts. The chain carries TRBV18 and TRBJ1-5; no clear D. Germline-derived CDR1 and CDR2 are KGHSH and LQKENI. Trimming took off 3 bases at V and 5 bases at J, with 8 bases between the two ends. The CDR3 loop spans 13 amino acids. CDR3 bases: TGTGCCAGCTCACCGGATCAGGATCAGCCCCAGCATTTT. Protein product: CASSPDQDQPQHF.

The sample holds a few counts of this clone. This rearrangement joins TRBV7-6 to TRBJ2-3; the match to TRBD2 covers 11 bases. V was clipped by 2 bases and J by 2 bases; unmatched bases: 12. The CDR3 extends over 19 amino acids. The germline gives CDR1 SGHVS, CDR2 FNYEAQ. The CDR3 nucleotides read TGTGCCAGCAGCTTAATTCCTATAGCGGGGGGGGAATTCACAGATACGCAGTATTTT. Translation gives CASSLIPIAGGEFTDTQYF.

This clone was observed a single time. The rearrangement uses TRBV5-1 and TRBJ2-2; TRBD2 matches 13 bases. The germline CDR1 and CDR2 sequences are SGHRS and YFSETQ. There are 17 residues in the CDR3. V lost 4 bases and J lost 6; bases outside the gene matches: 9. The CDR3 reads CASSGRLAGGSAGELFF. CDR3 in DNA: TGCGCCAGCAGCGGCCGACTAGCGGGGGGTTCTGCCGGGGAGCTGTTTTTT.

V and J are TRBV15 and TRBJ1-1; unclear D gene. There are 15 residues in the CDR3. Germline values: CDR1 LNHNV, CDR2 YYDKDF (reference sequence). Trimming took off 0 bases at V and 0 bases at J, with 8 bases between the two ends. CDR3 bases: TGTGCCACCAGCAGAGATATTTCAGTGAACACTGAAGCTTTCTTT. This sequence encodes CATSRDISVNTEAFF.

This clone has only a few counts. The genes are TRBV2 and TRBJ1-1, with 7 nucleotides matching TRBD1. Losses at the gene ends were 7 bases for V and 0 bases for J; bases not matched to a gene: 5. The germline V gene has CDR1 SNHLY and CDR2 FYNNEI. The CDR3 sequence is 14 residues long. For the CDR3, the DNA is TGTGCCAGCATACTCGGGACAGTGAACACTGAAGCTTTCTTT. Protein: CASILGTVNTEAFF.

The chain recombines TRBV28 with TRBJ1-4; D gene ambiguous. The CDR3 consists of 12 residues. Per the germline V gene, CDR1 is MDHEN and CDR2 is SYDVKM. Trimming left V 2 bases short and J 11 bases short, with 9 bases between. The CDR3: CASSLDSPKLFF. In DNA form, the CDR3 reads TGTGCCAGCAGTTTAGATAGCCCCAAACTGTTTTTT.